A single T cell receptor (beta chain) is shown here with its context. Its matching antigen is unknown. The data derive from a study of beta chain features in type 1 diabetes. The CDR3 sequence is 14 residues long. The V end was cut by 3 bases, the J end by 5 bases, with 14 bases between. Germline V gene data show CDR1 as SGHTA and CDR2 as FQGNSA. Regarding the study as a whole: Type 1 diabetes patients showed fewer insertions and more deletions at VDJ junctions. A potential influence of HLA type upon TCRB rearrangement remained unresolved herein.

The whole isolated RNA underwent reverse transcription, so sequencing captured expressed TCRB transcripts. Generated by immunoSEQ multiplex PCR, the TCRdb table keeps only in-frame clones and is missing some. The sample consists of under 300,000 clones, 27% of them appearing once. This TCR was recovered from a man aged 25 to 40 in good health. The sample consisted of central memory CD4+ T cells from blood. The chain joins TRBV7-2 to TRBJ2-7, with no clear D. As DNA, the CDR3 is TGTGCCAGCAGCTTTTATAGAGCTGGGGACGAGCAGTACTTC. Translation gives CASSFYRAGDEQYF.